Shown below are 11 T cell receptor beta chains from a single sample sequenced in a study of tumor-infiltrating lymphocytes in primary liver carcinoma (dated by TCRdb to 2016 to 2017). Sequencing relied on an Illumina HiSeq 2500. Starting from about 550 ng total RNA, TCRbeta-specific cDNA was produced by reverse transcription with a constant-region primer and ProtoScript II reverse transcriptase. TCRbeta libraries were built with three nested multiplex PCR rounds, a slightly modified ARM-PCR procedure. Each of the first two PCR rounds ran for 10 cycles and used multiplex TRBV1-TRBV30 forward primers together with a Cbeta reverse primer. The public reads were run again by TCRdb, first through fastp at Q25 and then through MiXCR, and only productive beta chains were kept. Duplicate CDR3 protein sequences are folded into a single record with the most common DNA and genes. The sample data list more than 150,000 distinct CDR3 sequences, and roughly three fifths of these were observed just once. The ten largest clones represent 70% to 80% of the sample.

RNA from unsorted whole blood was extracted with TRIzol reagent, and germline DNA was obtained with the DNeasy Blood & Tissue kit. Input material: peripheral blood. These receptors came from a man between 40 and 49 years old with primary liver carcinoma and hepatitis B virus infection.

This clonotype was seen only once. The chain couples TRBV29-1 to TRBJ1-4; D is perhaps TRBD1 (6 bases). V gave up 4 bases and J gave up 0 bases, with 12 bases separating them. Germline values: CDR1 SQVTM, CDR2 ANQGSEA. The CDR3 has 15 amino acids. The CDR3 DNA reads TGCAGCGTTGGACAGGTAGTGACAACTAATGAAAAACTGTTTTTT. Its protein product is CSVGQVVTTNEKLFF.

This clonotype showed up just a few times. The CDR3 region is CSVEGLPSGASYNEQFF. The CDR3 nucleotides read TGCAGCGTTGAAGGGTTACCTAGCGGGGCCTCCTACAATGAGCAGTTCTTC. The rearrangement links TRBV29-1 to TRBJ2-1, with TRBD2 identical over 9 bases. There are 17 residues in the CDR3. The V gene's germline CDR1 is SQVTM and CDR2 ANQGSEA. The junction had 7 bases not matched to a gene; V was cut back by 1 base and J by 0 bases.

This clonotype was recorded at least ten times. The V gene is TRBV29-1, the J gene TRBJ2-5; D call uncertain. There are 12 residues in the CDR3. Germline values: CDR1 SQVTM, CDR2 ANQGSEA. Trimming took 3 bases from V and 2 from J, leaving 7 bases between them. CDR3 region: CSVDFGQETQYF. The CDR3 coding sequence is TGCAGCGTTGATTTCGGACAAGAGACCCAGTACTTC. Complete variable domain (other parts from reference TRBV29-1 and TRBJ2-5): SAVISQKPSRDICQRGTSLTIQCQVDSQVTMMFWYRQQPGQSLTLIATANQGSEATYESGFVIDKFPISRPNLTFSTLTVSNMSPEDSSIYLCSVDFGQETQYFGPGTRLLVL.

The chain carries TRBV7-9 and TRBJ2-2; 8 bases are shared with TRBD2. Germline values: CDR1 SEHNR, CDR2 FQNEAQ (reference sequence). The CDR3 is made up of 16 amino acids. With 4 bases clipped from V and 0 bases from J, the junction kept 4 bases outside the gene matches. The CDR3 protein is CASSSDSGANTGELFF. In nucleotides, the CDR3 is TGTGCCAGCAGCTCAGATAGCGGGGCGAACACCGGGGAGCTGTTTTTT.

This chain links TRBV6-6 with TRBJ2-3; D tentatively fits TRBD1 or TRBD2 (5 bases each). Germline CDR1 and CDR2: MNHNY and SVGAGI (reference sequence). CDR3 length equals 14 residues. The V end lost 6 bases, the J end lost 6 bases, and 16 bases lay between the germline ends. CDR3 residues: CASSSPGRGDTQYF. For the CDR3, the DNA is TGTGCCAGCAGCTCCCCGGGACGTGGGGATACGCAGTATTTT.

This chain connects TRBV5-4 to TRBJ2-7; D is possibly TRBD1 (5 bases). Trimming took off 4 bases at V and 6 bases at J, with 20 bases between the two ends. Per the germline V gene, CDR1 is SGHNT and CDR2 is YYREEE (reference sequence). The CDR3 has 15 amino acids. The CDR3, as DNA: TGTGCCAGCAGCCCGGAAGGGCGCAGGGCATCCGAGCAGTACTTC. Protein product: CASSPEGRRASEQYF.

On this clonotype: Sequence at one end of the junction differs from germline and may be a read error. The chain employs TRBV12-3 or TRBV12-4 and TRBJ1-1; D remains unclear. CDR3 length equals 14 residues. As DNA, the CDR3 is TGTGCCGGCAGTTTAGCGCACGGCGATGCGGAAGCTTTCTTT. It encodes CAGSLAHGDAEAFF.

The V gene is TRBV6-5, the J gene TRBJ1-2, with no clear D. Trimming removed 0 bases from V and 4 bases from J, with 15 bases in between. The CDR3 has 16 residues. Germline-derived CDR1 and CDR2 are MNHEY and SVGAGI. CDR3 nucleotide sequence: TGTGCCAGCAGTTACTCGATGCGGAGGGCCTCCTATGGCTACACCTTC. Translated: CASSYSMRRASYGYTF.

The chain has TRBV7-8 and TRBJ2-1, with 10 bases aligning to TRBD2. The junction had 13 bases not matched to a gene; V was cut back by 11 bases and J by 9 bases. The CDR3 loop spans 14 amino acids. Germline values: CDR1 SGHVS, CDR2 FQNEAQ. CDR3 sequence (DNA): TGTGCCGCTACTAGGGGGTTAGCGGGAGGTGAGCAGTTCTTC. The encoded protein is CAATRGLAGGEQFF.

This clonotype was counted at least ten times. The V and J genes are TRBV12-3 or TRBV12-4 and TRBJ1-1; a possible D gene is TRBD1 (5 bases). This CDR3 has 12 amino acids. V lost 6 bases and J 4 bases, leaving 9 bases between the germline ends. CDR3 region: CASSAGSTEAFF. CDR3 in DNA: TGTGCCAGCAGCGCAGGGAGCACTGAAGCTTTCTTT.

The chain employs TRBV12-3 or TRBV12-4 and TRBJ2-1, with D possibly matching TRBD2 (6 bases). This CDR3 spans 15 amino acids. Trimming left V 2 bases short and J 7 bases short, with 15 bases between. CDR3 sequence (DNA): TGTGCCAGCAGTTTAACACAGGAGGGTCCGAATGAGCAGTTCTTC. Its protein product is CASSLTQEGPNEQFF.